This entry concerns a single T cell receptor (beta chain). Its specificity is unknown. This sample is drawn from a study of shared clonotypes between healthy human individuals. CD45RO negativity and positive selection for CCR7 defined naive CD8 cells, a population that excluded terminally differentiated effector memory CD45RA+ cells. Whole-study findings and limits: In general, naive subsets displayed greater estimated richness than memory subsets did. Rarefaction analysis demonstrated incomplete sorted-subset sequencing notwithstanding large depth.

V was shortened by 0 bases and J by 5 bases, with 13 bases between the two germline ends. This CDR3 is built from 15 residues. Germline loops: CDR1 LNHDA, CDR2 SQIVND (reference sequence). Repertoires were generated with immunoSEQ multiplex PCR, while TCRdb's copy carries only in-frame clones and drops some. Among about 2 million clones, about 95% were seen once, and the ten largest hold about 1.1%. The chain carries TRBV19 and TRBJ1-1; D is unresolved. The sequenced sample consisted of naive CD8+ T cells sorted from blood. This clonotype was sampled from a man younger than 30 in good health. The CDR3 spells CASSIDLDPGTEAFF. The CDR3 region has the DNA TGTGCCAGTAGTATAGATCTGGACCCGGGGACTGAAGCTTTCTTT. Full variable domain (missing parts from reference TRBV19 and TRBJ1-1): DGGITQSPKYLFRKEGQNVTLSCEQNLNHDAMYWYRQDPGQGLRLIYYSQIVNDFQKGDIAEGYSVSREKKESFPLTVTSAQKNPTAFYLCASSIDLDPGTEAFFGQGTRLTVV.